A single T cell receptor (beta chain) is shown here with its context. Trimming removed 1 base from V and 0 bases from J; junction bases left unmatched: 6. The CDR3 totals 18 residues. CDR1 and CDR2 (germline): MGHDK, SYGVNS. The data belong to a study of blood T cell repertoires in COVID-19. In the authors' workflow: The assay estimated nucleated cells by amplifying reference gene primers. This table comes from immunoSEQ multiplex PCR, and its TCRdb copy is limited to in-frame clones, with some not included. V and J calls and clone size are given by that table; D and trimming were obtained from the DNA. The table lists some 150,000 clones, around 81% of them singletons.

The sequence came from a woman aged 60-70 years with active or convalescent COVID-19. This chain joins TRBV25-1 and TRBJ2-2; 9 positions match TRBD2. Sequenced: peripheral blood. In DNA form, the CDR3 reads TGTGCCAGCAGTGAATGGGAACTAGCGGGCGCGAACACCGGGGAGCTGTTTTTT. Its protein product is CASSEWELAGANTGELFF.